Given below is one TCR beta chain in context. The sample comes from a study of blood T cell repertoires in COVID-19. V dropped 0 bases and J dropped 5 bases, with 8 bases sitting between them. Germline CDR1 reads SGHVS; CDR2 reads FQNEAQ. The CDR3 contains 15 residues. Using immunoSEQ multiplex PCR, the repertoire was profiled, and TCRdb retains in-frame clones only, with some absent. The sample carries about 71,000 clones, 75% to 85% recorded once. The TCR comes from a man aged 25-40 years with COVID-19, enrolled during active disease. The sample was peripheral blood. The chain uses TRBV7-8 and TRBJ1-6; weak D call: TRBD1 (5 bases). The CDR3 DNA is TGTGCCAGCAGCTTAGCGACAGCAAATAATTCACCCCTCCACTTT. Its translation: CASSLATANNSPLHF.